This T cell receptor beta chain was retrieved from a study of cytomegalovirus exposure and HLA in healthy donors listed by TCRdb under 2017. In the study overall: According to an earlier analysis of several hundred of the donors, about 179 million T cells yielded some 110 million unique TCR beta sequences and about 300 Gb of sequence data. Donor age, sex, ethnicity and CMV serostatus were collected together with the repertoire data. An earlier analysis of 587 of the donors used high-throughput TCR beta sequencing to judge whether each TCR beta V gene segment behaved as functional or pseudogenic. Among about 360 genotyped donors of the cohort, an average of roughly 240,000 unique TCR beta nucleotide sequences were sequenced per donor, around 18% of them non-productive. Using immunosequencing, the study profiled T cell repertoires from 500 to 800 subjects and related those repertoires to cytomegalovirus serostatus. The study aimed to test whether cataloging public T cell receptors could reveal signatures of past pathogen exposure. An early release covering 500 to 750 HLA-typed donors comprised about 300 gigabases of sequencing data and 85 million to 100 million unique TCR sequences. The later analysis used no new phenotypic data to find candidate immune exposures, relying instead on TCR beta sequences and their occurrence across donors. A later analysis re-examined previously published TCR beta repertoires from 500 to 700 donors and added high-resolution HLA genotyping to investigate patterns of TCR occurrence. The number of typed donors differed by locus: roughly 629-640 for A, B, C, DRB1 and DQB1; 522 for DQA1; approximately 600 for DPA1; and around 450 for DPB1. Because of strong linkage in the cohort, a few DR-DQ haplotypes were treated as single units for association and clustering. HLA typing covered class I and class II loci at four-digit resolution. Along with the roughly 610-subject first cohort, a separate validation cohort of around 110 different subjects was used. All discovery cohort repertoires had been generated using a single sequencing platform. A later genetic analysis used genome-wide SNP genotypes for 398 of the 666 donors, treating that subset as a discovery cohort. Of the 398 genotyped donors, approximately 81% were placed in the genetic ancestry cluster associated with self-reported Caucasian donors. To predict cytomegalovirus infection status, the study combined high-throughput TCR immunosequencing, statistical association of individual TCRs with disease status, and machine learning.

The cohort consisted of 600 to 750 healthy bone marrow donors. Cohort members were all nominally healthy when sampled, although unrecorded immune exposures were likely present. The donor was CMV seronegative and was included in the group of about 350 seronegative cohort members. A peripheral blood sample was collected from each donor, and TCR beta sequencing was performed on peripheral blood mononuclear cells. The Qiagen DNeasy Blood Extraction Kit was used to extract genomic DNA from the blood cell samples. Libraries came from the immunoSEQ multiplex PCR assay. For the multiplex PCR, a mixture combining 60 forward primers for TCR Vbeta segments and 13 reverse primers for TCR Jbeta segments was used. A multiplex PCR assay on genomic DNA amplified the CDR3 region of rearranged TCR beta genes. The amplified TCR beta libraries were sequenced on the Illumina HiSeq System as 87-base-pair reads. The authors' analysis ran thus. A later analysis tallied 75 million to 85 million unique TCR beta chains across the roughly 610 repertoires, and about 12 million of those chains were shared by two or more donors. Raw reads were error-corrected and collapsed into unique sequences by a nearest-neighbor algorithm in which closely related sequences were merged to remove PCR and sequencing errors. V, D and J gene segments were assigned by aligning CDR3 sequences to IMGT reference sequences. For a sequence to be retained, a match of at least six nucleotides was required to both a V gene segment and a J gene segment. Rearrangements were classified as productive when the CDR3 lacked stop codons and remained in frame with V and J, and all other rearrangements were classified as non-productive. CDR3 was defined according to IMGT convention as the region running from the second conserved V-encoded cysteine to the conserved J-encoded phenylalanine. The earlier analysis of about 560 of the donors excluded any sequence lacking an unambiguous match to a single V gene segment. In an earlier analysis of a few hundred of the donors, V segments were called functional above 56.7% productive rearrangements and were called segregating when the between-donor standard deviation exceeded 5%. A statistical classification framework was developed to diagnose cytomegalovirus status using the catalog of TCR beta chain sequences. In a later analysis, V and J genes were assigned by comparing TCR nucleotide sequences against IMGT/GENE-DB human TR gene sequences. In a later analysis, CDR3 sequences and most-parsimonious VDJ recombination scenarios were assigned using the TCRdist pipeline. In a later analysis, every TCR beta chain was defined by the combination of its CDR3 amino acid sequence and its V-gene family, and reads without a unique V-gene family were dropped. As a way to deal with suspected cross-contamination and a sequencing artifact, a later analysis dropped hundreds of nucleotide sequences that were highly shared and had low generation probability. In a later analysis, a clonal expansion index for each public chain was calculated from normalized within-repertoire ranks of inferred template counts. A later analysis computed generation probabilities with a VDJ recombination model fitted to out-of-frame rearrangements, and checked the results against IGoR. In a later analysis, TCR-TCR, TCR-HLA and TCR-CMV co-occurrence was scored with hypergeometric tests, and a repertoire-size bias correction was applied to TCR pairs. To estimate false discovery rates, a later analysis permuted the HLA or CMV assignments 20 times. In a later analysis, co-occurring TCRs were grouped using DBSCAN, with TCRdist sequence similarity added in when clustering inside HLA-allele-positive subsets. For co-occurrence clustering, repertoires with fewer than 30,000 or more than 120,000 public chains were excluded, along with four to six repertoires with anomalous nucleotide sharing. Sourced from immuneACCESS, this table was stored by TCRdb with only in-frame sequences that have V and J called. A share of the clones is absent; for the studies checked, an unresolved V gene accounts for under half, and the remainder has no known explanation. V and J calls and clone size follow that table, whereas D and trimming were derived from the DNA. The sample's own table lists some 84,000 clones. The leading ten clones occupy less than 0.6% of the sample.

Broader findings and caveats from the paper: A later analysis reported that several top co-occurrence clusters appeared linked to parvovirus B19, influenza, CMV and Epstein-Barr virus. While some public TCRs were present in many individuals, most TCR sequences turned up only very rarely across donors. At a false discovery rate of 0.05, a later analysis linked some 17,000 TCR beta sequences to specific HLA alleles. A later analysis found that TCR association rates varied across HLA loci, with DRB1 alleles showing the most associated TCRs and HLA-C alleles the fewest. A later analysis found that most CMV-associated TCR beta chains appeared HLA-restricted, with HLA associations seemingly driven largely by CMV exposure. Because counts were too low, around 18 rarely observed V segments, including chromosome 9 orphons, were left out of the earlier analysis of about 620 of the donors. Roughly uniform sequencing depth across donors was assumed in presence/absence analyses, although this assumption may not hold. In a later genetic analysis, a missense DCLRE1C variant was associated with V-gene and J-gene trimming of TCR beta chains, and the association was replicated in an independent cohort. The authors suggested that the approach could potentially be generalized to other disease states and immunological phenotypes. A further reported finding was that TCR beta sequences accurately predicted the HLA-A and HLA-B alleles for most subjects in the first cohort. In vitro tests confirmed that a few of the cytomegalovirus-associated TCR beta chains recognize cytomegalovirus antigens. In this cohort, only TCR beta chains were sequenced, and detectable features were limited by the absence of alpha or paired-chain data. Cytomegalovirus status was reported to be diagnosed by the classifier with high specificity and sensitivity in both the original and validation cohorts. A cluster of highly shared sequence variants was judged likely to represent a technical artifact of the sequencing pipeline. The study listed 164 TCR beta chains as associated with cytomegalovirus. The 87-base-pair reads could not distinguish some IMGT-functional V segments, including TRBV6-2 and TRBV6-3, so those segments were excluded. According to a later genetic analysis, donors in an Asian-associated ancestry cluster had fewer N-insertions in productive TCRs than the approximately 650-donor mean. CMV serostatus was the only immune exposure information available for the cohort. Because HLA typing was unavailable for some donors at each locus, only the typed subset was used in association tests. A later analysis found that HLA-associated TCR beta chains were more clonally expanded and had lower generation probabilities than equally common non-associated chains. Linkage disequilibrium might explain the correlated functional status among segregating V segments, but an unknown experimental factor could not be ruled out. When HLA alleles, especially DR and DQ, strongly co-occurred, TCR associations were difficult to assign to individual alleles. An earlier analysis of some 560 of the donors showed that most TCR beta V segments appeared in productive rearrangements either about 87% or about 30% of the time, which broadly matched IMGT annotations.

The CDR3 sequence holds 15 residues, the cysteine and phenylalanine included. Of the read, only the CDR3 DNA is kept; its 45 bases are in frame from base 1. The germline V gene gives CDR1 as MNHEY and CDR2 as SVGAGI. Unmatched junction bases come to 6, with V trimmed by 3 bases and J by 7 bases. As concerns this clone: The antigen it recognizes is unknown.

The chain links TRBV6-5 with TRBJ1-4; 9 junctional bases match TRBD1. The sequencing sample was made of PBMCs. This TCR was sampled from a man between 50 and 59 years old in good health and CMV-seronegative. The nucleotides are TGTGCCAGCAGTTATTGGACAGGGGATCGTGAAAAACTGTTTTTT. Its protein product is CASSYWTGDREKLFF.